The present entry profiles one T cell receptor beta chain with its context. CD45RO-negative, CCR7-positively selected cells formed the naive CD8 fraction, excluding terminally differentiated effector memory CD45RA+ cells. The protocol was immunoSEQ multiplex PCR, while the TCRdb copy is restricted to in-frame clones and leaves out a portion. Of around 1.9 million clones listed, about 94% are singletons. The germline CDR1 and CDR2 sequences are MNHEY and SMNVEV (reference sequence). The CDR3 is 15 amino acids. Between the trimmed V and J ends, which lost 7 bases and 4 bases, there was a span of 17 bases. This entry comes from a study of shared clonotypes between healthy human individuals.

The chain couples TRBV27 to TRBJ2-1; unclear D gene. Sequenced: naive CD8+ T cells from PBMCs. The sequence derives from a man between 18 and 29 years old in good health. Some clones in this sample may be carry-over from other donors' samples. The DNA for the CDR3 is TGTGCCAGCACACTCCGGGCCCCCCAATACAATGAGCAGTTCTTC. It encodes CASTLRAPQYNEQFF.